This T cell receptor (beta chain) was sequenced in a study of T-cell reconstitution after alpha-beta-depleted transplantation in children. This clonotype was seen repeatedly, ten times or more. Unique molecular identifiers were built into the TCRbeta library. TCRdb reprocessed the PCR reads with MiXCR, giving one entry per CDR3 protein. This sample has some 640,000 distinct CDR3 sequences, with around a sixth found just once. This CDR3 is built from 16 residues. V was pared by 3 bases and J by 7 bases, with 15 bases of the junction left unmatched. Germline CDR1 DFQATT, CDR2 SNEGSKA (reference sequence).

This specimen consisted of PBMCs from the stem cell graft donor, obtained from the stem cell graft. The sequence was collected from a human donor who donated a stem cell graft to a child with acute myeloid leukemia. The V and J genes are TRBV20-1 and TRBJ2-4, with TRBD1 matching 7 bases. CDR3 loop: CSARLTDRAIGNIQYF. The CDR3 DNA follows: TGCAGTGCTAGGTTGACCGACAGGGCCATCGGGAACATTCAGTACTTC.